Sequencing of this T cell receptor beta chain was carried out in a study of PD-1 blockade in classical Hodgkin lymphoma. CDR3 length: 15 amino acids. From germline, CDR1 is LNHDA and CDR2 SQIVND (reference sequence). Trimming took 1 base from V and 6 from J; bases not matched to a gene: 3. In its sample, this clone is medium-sized (0.01 to 0.1%). The antigen is undetermined. The identical CDR3 is also encoded by other nucleotide sequences in the sample. Clones were read by immunoSEQ multiplex PCR, and TCRdb kept only the in-frame ones, dropping some. The sample yields tens of thousands of clones, 66% seen once. Study observations and caveats: In newly diagnosed patients, baseline TCR diversity was reportedly below that of healthy donors. Some patients began nivolumab under 1 year after ASCT. These patients were excluded from later analyses.

Documented time point: cycle 4 day 1 (C4D1), after 5 to 7 weeks of nivolumab. The patients all showed relapse after autologous stem cell transplantation, while their brentuximab vedotin exposure varied. V is TRBV19 and J is TRBJ2-1; 10 nucleotides match TRBD2. The specimen was peripheral blood mononuclear cells (PBMCs), collected before the fourth cycle of nivolumab. This TCR was sampled from a human donor with classical Hodgkin lymphoma. DNA of the CDR3: TGTGCCAGTAGTATAGGGGCTAGCGGGGGCAATGAGCAGTTCTTC. Translating it yields CASSIGASGGNEQFF.